Listed here are 9 T cell receptor beta chains from one sample, sequenced in a study of shared clonotypes between healthy human individuals. Profiled with immunoSEQ multiplex PCR; TCRdb holds only in-frame clones, not every one. The sample carries 1,500,000 or so clones, roughly 96% recorded once. The source material was naive CD4+ T cells sorted from blood. Subset: CD45RA+ positively selected. The origin of the receptors is a man aged 25 to 40 in good health.

V is TRBV5-8 and J is TRBJ2-1; D is ambiguous. Germline CDR1 is SGHTS and CDR2 is YDEGEE. The CDR3 has 15 residues. Trimming removed 4 bases from V and 5 bases from J, with 16 bases in between. CDR3 loop: CASSPQDLRDNEQFF. CDR3 DNA sequence: TGTGCCAGCAGCCCCCAGGACCTTAGGGACAATGAGCAGTTCTTC.

The chain combines TRBV19 with TRBJ2-7; 10 bases line up with TRBD2. Germline values: CDR1 LNHDA, CDR2 SQIVND (reference sequence). Trimming at V came to 3 bases and at J to 5 bases, leaving 7 bases not matched to a gene. The CDR3 covers 15 residues. In DNA, the CDR3 is TGTGCCAGTAGTATCTCTAGCGGGAGTTTAAACGAGCAGTACTTC. Translation gives CASSISSGSLNEQYF.

This rearrangement joins TRBV7-2 to TRBJ2-5, with D perhaps TRBD1 or TRBD2 (6 bases each). This CDR3 comprises 14 residues. The V end lost 3 bases, the J end lost 5 bases, and 13 bases lay between the germline ends. Germline assignment: CDR1 SGHTA and CDR2 FQGNSA. CDR3 loop: CASSFSRRGETQYF. The DNA of the CDR3 is TGTGCCAGCAGCTTTTCGCGGAGGGGGGAGACCCAGTACTTC.

The chain combines TRBV19 with TRBJ2-5, with TRBD1 matching 11 bases. Trimming removed 5 bases from V and 5 bases from J; junction bases left unmatched: 19. The V gene's germline CDR1 is LNHDA and CDR2 SQIVND (reference sequence). CDR3 size: 19 residues. The DNA for the CDR3 is TGTGCCAGTAGTCCTCACTCTGTATCGGGGACAGGGGGTTCTGAGACCCAGTACTTC. Translated, it gives CASSPHSVSGTGGSETQYF.

The chain joins TRBV6-1 to TRBJ2-2; D might be TRBD1 or TRBD2, each matching 5 bases. CDR3 length: 13 amino acids. Trimming left V 6 bases short and J 4 bases short, with 9 bases between. CDR1 is MNHNS and CDR2 is SASEGT in the germline V gene. CDR3 protein: CASRRGATGELFF. The CDR3 nucleotides are TGTGCCAGCAGGAGAGGGGCCACCGGGGAGCTGTTTTTT.

This chain uses TRBV5-1 with TRBJ1-4, with D uncertain. This CDR3 has 14 amino acids. Germline lookup yields CDR1 SGHRS and CDR2 YFSETQ. V shed 2 bases and J shed 7 bases, with 12 bases lying between them. Here the CDR3 reads CASSFDGWGEKLFF. The CDR3 nucleotides are TGCGCCAGCAGCTTCGATGGGTGGGGTGAAAAACTGTTTTTT.

V gene TRBV10-3 combines with J gene TRBJ2-1; 9 bases agree with TRBD1. The CDR3 has 15 amino acids. The V and J ends lost 5 bases and 3 bases, in that order; junction bases with no gene match: 5. Germline assignment: CDR1 ENHRY and CDR2 SYGVKD. This CDR3 reads CAISRQTGGYNEQFF. CDR3 DNA: TGTGCCATCAGTAGACAGACAGGGGGCTACAATGAGCAGTTCTTC.

The chain is built from TRBV28 and TRBJ2-1, with 9 bases fitting TRBD2. The germline CDR1 and CDR2 sequences are MDHEN and SYDVKM. J gave up 7 bases and V 10 bases, and 11 bases lay outside the gene matches. This CDR3 is built from 14 residues. CDR3 coding DNA: TGTGCCACGTCGACTAGCGGAGACCGAAATGAGCAGTTCTTC. Its protein is CATSTSGDRNEQFF.

Written as DNA, the CDR3 is TGTGCCAGCAGCTCTTCCGGGACACCCCTCGAGCAGTACTTC. Residues: CASSSSGTPLEQYF. The genes are TRBV7-9 and TRBJ2-7, with a weak D call TRBD1 (6 bases). CDR1 is SEHNR and CDR2 is FQNEAQ in the germline V gene (reference sequence). The V gene lost 4 bases and the J gene lost 6 bases, with 16 bases spanning the gap. This CDR3 contains 14 residues.